This paragraph covers one T cell receptor (beta chain) sequence. Its target is unknown. The data belong to a study of radiotherapy plus CTLA-4 blockade in lung cancer. Method: immunoSEQ multiplex PCR; TCRdb's copy keeps in-frame clones and lacks some. The sample has more than 90,000 clones, around 84% seen once. The length of the CDR3 is 14 residues. Trimming removed 4 bases from V and 2 bases from J; junction bases left unmatched: 6. Per the germline V gene, CDR1 is SGHDT and CDR2 is YYEEEE. Notes on the study in general: After treatment with radiotherapy plus ipilimumab, TCR clones that came from the tumor expanded in blood.

Focal radiation and CTLA-4 blockade (ipilimumab) were tested in chemo-refractory metastatic non-small-cell lung cancer patients. The rearrangement uses TRBV5-6 and TRBJ2-7, with 7 bases aligning to TRBD1. Sequencing was performed on peripheral blood, taken from a patient treated with radiotherapy plus ipilimumab. The sequence was collected from a human donor with non-small cell lung cancer that progressed on radiotherapy plus ipilimumab. Some clones in this sample may be carry-over from other donors' samples. This CDR3 is CASSPRGQPYEQYF. CDR3 DNA sequence: TGTGCCAGCAGCCCCAGGGGACAGCCCTACGAGCAGTACTTC.